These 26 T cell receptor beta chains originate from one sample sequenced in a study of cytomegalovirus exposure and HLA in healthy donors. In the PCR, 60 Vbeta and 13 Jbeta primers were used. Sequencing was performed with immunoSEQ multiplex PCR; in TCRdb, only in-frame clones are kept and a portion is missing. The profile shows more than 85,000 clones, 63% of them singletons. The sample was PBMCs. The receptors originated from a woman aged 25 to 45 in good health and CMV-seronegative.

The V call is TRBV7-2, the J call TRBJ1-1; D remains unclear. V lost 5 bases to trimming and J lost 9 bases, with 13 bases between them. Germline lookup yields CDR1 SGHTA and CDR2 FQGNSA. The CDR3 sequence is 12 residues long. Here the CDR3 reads CASSESGLQAFF. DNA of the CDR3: TGTGCCAGCAGCGAAAGCGGGCTTCAAGCTTTCTTT. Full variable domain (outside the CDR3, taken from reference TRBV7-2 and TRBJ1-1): GAGVSQSPSNKVTEKGKDVELRCDPISGHTALYWYRQSLGQGLEFLIYFQGNSAPDKSGLPSDRFSAERTGGSVSTLTIQRTQQEDSAVYLCASSESGLQAFFGQGTRLTVV.

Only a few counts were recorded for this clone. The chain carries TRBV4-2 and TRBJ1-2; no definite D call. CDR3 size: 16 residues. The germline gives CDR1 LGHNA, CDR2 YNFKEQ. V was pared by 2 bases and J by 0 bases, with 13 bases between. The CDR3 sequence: CASSQSMRETNYGYTF. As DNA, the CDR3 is TGTGCCAGCAGCCAATCGATGCGGGAGACTAACTATGGCTACACCTTC.

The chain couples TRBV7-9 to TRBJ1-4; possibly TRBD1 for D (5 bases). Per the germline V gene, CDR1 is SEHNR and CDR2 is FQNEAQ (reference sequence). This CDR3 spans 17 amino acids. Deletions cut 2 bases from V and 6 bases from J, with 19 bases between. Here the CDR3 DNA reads TGTGCCAGCAGCTTACATCAAATAGGGGTCACCGATGAAAAACTGTTTTTT. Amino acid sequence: CASSLHQIGVTDEKLFF.

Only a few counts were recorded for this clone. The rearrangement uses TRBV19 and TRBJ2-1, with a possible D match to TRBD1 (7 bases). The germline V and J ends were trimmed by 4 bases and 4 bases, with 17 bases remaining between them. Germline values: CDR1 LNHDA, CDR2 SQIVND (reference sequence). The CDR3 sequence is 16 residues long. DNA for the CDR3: TGTGCCAGTAGTAACAAGGGGGCGCGGGGATACAATGAGCAGTTCTTC. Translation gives CASSNKGARGYNEQFF.

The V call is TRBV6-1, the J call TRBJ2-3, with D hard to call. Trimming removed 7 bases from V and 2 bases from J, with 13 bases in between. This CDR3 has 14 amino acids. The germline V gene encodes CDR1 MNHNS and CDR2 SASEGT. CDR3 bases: TGTGCCAGCATCGTGGGCGCGAACACAGATACGCAGTATTTT. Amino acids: CASIVGANTDTQYF.

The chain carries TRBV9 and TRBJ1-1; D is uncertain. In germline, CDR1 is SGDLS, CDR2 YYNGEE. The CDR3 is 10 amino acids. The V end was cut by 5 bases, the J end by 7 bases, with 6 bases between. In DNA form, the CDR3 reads TGTGCCAGCAGGGAGCGTGAAGCTTTCTTT. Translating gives CASREREAFF.

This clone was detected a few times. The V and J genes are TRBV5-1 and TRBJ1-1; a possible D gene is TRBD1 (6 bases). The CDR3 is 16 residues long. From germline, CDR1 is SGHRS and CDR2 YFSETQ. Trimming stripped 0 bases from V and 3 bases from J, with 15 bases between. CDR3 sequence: CASSLEGVGADTEAFF. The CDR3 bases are TGCGCCAGCAGCTTGGAGGGGGTGGGTGCGGACACTGAAGCTTTCTTT.

The CDR3: CASSPELAGGGTDTQYF. CDR3 DNA: TGCGCCAGCAGCCCGGAACTAGCGGGGGGAGGGACAGATACGCAGTATTTT. The J gene is TRBJ2-3, the V gene TRBV5-1, with TRBD2 matching over 12 bases. The length of the CDR3 is 17 residues. CDR1 and CDR2 from the germline V gene are SGHRS and YFSETQ. Trimming removed 4 bases from V and 3 bases from J; junction bases left unmatched: 9.

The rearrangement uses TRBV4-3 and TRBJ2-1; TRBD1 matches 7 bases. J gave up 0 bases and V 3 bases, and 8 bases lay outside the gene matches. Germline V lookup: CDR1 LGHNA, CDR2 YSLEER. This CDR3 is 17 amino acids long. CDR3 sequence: CASSQFMDRSSYNEQFF. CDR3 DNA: TGCGCCAGCAGCCAGTTTATGGACAGGTCCTCCTACAATGAGCAGTTCTTC.

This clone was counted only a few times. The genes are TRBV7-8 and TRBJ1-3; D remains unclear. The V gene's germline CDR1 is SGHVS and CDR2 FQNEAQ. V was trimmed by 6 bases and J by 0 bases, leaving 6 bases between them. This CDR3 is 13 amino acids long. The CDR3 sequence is CASRESSGNTIYF. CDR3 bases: TGTGCCAGCAGGGAGAGCTCTGGAAACACCATATATTTT.

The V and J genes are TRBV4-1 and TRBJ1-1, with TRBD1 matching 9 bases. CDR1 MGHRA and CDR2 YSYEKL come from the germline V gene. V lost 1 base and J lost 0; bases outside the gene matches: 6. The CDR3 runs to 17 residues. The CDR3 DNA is TGCGCCAGCAGCCAAGTTGGGACAGGGAAGGTGAACACTGAAGCTTTCTTT. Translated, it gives CASSQVGTGKVNTEAFF.

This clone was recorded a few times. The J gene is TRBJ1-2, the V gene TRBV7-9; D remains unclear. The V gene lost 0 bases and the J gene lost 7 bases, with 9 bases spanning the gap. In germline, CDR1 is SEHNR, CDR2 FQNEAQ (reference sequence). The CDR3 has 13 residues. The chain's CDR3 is CASSLARDFGYTF. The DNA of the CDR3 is TGTGCCAGCAGCTTAGCGCGGGATTTTGGCTACACCTTC.

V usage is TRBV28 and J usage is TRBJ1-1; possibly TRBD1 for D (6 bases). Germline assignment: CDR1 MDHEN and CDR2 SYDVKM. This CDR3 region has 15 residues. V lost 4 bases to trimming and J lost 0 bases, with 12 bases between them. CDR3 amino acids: CASSSSGALNTEAFF. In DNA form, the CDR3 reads TGTGCCAGCAGTTCGTCAGGGGCCCTGAACACTGAAGCTTTCTTT.

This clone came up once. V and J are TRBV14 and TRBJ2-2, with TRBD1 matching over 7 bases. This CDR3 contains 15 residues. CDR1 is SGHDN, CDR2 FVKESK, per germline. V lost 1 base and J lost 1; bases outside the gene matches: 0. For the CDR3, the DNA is TGTGCCAGCAGCCAAGCAGGGGGGAACACCGGGGAGCTGTTTTTT. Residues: CASSQAGGNTGELFF.

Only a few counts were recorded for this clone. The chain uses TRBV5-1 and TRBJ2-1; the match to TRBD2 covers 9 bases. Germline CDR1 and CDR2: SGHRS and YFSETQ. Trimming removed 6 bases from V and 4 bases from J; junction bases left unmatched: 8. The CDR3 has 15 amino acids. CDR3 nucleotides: TGCGCCAGCACCCCGACTAGCGGACTTTACAATGAGCAGTTCTTC. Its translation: CASTPTSGLYNEQFF.

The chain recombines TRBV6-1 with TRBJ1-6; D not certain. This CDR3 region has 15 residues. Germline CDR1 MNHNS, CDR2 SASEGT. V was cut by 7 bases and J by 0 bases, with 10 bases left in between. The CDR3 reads CASNPMSSYNSPLHF. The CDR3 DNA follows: TGTGCCAGCAATCCCATGAGCTCCTATAATTCACCCCTCCACTTT.

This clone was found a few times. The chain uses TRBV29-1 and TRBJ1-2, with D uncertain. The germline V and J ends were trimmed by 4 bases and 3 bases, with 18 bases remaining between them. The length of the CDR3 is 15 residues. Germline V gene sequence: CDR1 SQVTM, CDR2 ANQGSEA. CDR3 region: CSVVPDSTRDYGYTF. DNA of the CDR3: TGCAGCGTTGTCCCTGACTCAACGAGAGACTATGGCTACACCTTC.

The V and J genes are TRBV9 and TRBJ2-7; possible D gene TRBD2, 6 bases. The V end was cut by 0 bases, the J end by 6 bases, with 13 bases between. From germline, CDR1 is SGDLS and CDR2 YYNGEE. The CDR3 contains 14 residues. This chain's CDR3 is CASSVVRENFEQYF. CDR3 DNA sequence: TGTGCCAGCAGCGTAGTTCGGGAGAATTTCGAGCAGTACTTC.

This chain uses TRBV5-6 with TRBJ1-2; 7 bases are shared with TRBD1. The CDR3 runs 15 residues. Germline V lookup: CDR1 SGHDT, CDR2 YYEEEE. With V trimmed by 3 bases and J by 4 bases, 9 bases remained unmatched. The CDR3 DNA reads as TGTGCCAGCAGCTACGAAACAGGGGACAGCTATGGCTACACCTTC. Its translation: CASSYETGDSYGYTF.

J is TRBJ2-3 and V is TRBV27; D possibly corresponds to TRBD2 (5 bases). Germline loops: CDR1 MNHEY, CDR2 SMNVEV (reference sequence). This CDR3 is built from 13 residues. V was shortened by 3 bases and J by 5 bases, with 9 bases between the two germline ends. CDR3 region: CASSFREGDTQYF. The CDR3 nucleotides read TGTGCCAGCAGTTTTAGAGAGGGAGATACGCAGTATTTT.

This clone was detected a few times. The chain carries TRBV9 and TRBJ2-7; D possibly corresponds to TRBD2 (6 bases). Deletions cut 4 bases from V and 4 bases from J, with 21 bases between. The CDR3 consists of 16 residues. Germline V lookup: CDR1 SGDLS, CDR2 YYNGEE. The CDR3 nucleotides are TGTGCCAGCAGCCCCGGGGGTAGCGGAACCCTTTACGAGCAGTACTTC. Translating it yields CASSPGGSGTLYEQYF.

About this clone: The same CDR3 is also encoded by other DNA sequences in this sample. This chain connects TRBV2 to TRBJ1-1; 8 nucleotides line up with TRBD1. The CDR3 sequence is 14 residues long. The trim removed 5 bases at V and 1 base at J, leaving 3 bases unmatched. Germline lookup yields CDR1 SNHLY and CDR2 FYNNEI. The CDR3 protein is CASSLQGANTEAFF. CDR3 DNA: TGTGCCAGCAGTCTTCAGGGGGCGAACACTGAAGCTTTCTTT.

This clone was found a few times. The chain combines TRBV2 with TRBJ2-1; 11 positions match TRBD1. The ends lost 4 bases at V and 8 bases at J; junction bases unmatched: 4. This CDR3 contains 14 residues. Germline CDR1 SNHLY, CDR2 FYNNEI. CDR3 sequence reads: CASSGTGGSYEQFF. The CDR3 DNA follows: TGTGCCAGCAGTGGGACAGGGGGCTCGTATGAGCAGTTCTTC.

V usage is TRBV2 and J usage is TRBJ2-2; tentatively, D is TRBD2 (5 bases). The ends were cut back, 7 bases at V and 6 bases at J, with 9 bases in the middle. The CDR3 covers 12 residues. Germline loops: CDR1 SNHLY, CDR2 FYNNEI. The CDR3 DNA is TGTGCCAGCAAGGAGGAGGCCGGGGAGCTGTTTTTT. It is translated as CASKEEAGELFF.

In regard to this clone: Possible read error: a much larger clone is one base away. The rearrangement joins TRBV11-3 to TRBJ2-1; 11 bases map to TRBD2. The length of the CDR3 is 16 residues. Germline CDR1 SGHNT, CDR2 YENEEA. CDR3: CASSSGDSGGANEQLF. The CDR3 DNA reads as TGTGCCAGCAGCTCTGGGGATAGCGGGGGGGCAAATGAGCAGCTCTTC.

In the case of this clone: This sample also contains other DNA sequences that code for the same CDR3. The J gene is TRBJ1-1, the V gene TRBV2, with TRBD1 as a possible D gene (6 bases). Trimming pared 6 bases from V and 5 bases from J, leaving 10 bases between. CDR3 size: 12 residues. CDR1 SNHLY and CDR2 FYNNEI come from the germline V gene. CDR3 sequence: CASRDSLTEAFF. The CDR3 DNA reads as TGTGCCAGCAGGGACAGCTTAACTGAAGCTTTCTTT.